This T cell receptor beta chain was retrieved from a study of regulatory T cells in long-lasting Graves disease. To make TCR beta libraries, researchers used iRepertoire HTBI primers and Arm-PCR of CDR3 regions. Via MiXCR, TCRdb re-called the multiplex PCR reads, giving one row per CDR3 protein. The data show roughly 500,000 distinct CDR3 sequences, approximately 15% seen once. This clonotype was recorded a few times. The antigen is undetermined. Regarding time point: newly diagnosed GD, antithyroid drugs for less than 3 months. PBMCs provided the RNA from which the TCR library was made. The CDR3 is 15 residues long. In germline, CDR1 is DFQATT, CDR2 SNEGSKA (reference sequence). The germline V and J ends were trimmed by 4 bases and 0 bases, with 13 bases remaining between them. Study-wide points: Among persistent patients, a larger number of public clonotypes were shared (around 3,000) than among newly diagnosed patients (under 1,000).

These data are also associated with another study on T cells in Graves' hyperthyroidism and ophthalmopathy.

This chain connects TRBV20-1 to TRBJ2-1, with D possibly matching TRBD2 (6 bases). The starting material was peripheral blood mononuclear cells (PBMCs), obtained at new diagnosis, from a patient treated with antithyroid drugs. This sequence originates from a man in his thirties or forties with Graves disease. The CDR3 DNA reads as TGCAGTGCTACGGAGGGGCCGACCTCCTACAATGAGCAGTTCTTC. This sequence encodes CSATEGPTSYNEQFF.